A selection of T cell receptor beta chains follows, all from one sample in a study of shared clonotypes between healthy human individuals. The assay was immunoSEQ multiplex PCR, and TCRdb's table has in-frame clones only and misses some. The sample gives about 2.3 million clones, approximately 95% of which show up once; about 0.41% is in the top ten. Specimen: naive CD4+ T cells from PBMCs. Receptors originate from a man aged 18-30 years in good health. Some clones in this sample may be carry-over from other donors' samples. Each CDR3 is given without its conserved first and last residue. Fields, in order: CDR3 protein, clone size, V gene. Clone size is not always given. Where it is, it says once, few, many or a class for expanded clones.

CDR3 protein: ASSSLTGVNTIY; clone size: -; V gene: TRBV7-9
CDR3 protein: ASSLAGWTGSNEQY; clone size: -; V gene: TRBV5-4
CDR3 protein: ASSPQGSRLLT; clone size: -; V gene: TRBV5-6
CDR3 protein: ASSFRTAFGTEAF; clone size: few; V gene: TRBV5-5
CDR3 protein: ASSPAGKEGNQPQH; clone size: few; V gene: TRBV18
CDR3 protein: ASSQGEALRGEQY; clone size: -; V gene: TRBV4-2
CDR3 protein: ATSGVIAGVSYNEQF; clone size: -; V gene: TRBV15
CDR3 protein: ASSHGQGDYEQY; clone size: -; V gene: TRBV4-1
CDR3 protein: ASSLEGARGTEAF; clone size: -; V gene: TRBV6-6
CDR3 protein: ASRPGQTQETQY; clone size: -; V gene: TRBV11-2
CDR3 protein: ASSYDGQGRNYEQY; clone size: -; V gene: TRBV5-1
CDR3 protein: ASSEVREPQH; clone size: few; V gene: TRBV2
CDR3 protein: ASSSLRDPTYEQY; clone size: -; V gene: TRBV27
CDR3 protein: ASSPSGNEQY; clone size: -; V gene: TRBV18
CDR3 protein: ASGRAHNEKLF; clone size: -; V gene: TRBV28
CDR3 protein: ASSVASGRDTQY; clone size: -; V gene: TRBV9
CDR3 protein: LCLGYT; clone size: -; V gene: TRBV19
CDR3 protein: ASSQGGANSGNTIY; clone size: -; V gene: TRBV4-1
CDR3 protein: ASGGRRKNTEAF; clone size: -; V gene: TRBV11-3
CDR3 protein: ASSDPRRGSGELF; clone size: -; V gene: TRBV6-1
CDR3 protein: ATSRSGLAEPTGELF; clone size: -; V gene: TRBV15
CDR3 protein: ATLTGVTEAF; clone size: -; V gene: TRBV28
CDR3 protein: ATPSGGGRNTEAF; clone size: -; V gene: TRBV2
CDR3 protein: ASSFGTAGNTIY; clone size: -; V gene: TRBV5-1
CDR3 protein: ASSSQGGQPQH; clone size: -; V gene: TRBV5-1
CDR3 protein: ASSLRTRQGDGYT; clone size: -; V gene: TRBV11-3
CDR3 protein: ASSPPSYTGELF; clone size: -; V gene: TRBV5-6
CDR3 protein: ASDLEGNSPLH; clone size: -; V gene: TRBV2
CDR3 protein: ASSPDPDRTEAF; clone size: once; V gene: TRBV5-1